A selection of T cell receptor beta chains follows, all from one sample in a study of metastatic and nonmetastatic thyroid tumors. From the PCR reads, TCRdb re-called clones with MiXCR. Found here are around 50,000 clones, more than 20% of them singletons; the top ten hold 3.8%. Sequences were obtained from blood. The source is a male donor with papillary thyroid cancer or a benign thyroid nodule (not recorded which). Some clones in this sample may be carry-over from other donors' samples. The CDR3 runs from the conserved cysteine through the conserved F or W. D genes are given only for firm matches. The size field is filled for only some rows; it gives once, few, many or a size class.

d_gene	v_gene	j_gene	abundance	CDR3nt	CDR3aa
NA	TRBV20-1	TRBJ2-5	many	TGCAGTGCTAGAAGGGGAGGGGGGCAAGAGACCCAGTACTTC	CSARRGGGQETQYF
NA	TRBV19	TRBJ2-1	many	TGTGCCAGTAGTCACCAGGGGTCTTACAATGAGCAGTTCTTC	CASSHQGSYNEQFF
NA	TRBV20-1	TRBJ1-2	many	TGCAGTGCTGTTGGGTCAGGGGTTGGCTATGGCTACACCTTC	CSAVGSGVGYGYTF
NA	TRBV11-2	TRBJ2-3	NA	TGTGCCAGCAGCTTAGTAGGGCGGAGCCGCACAGATACGCAGTATTTT	CASSLVGRSRTDTQYF
NA	TRBV12-3/TRBV12-4	TRBJ2-6	NA	TGTGCCAGCAGTCAACGGGGCGCTGGGGCCAACGTCCTGACTTTC	CASSQRGAGANVLTF
TRBD1	TRBV5-1	TRBJ2-5	many	TGCGCCAGCAGCTCCCCCCAGGGGGAAGAGACCCAGTACTTC	CASSSPQGEETQYF
NA	TRBV30	TRBJ2-1	many	TGTGCCGTAGGACGCTCCCTCAATGAGCAGTTCTTC	CAVGRSLNEQFF
TRBD2	TRBV30	TRBJ2-7	once	TGTGCCTGGACGGGAGGGACGGAAACCTACGAGCAGTACTTC	CAWTGGTETYEQYF
NA	TRBV6-4	TRBJ1-3	many	TGTGCCAGCAGTCGGGTCCTCCGGGGTGGAAACACCATATATTTC	CASSRVLRGGNTIYF
TRBD1	TRBV20-1	TRBJ2-7	NA	TGCAGTGCTTCACAGGGGGCCCTTCAAACCTACGAGCAGTACTTC	CSASQGALQTYEQYF
TRBD2	TRBV27	TRBJ2-1	many	TGTGCCAGCAGGGCATCCAGCGGGAGGCTGTTCTTC	CASRASSGRLFF